This T cell receptor (beta chain) was recovered during a study of blood T cell repertoires in COVID-19. The wider study: Collection of acute and convalescent COVID-19 samples took place in the United States, Italy and Spain.

Some clones are missing from TCRdb's copy, which holds only in-frame ones; the method was immunoSEQ multiplex PCR. Among under 150,000 clones listed, approximately 90% were seen once. The V gene end was trimmed by 0 bases and the J gene end by 2 bases; junction bases not matched to a gene: 13. Per the germline V gene, CDR1 is LGHDT and CDR2 is YNNKEL (reference sequence). CDR3 length equals 20 residues. The receptor was isolated from a human donor with active COVID-19. The donor label of this sample is uncertain. The sequencing sample was made of peripheral blood. The chain links TRBV3-1 (or the pseudogene TRBV3-2) to TRBJ2-5, with TRBD1 matching 12 bases. The CDR3 nucleotides are TGTGCCAGCAGCCAAGATTGGGGACAGGGGGCCGAGAGGACACAAGAGACCCAGTACTTC. Translated: CASSQDWGQGAERTQETQYF.